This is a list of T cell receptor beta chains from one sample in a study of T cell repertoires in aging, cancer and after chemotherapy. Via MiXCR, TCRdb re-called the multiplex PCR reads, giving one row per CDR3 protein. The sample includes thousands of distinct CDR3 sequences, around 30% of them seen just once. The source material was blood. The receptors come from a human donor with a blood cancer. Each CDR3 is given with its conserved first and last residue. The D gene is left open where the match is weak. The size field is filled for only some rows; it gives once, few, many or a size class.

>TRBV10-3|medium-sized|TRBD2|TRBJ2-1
CAISASGSQYNEQFF
TGTGCCATCAGCGCTAGCGGGAGCCAGTACAATGAGCAGTTCTTC
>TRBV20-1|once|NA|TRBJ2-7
CSAANSYEQYF
TGCAGTGCTGCCAATTCCTACGAGCAGTACTTC
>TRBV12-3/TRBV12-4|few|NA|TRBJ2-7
CASSLGLPYEQYF
TGTGCCAGCAGTTTAGGACTACCTTACGAGCAGTACTTC
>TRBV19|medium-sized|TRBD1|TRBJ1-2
CASIPGDSSYGYTF
TGTGCCAGCATCCCCGGGGACAGCTCCTATGGCTACACCTTC
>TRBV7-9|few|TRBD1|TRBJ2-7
CASSPGQTYEQYF
TGTGCCAGCAGCCCGGGACAGACCTACGAGCAGTACTTC
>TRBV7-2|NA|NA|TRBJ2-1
CASSRSRASSYNEQFF
TGTGCCAGCAGCCGAAGTAGAGCCAGCTCCTACAATGAGCAGTTCTTC
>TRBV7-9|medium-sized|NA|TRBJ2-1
CASSPWQGSQQFF
TGTGCCAGCAGCCCCTGGCAGGGCTCCCAGCAGTTCTTC
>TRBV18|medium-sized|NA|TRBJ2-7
CASFVSQGTYEQYF
TGTGCCAGCTTCGTTTCCCAGGGAACCTACGAGCAGTACTTC
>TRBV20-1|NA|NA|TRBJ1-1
CSARAPGAEAFF
TGCAGTGCTAGGGCGCCGGGAGCTGAAGCTTTCTTT
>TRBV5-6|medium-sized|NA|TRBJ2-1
CASSLLTGVGNEQFF
TGTGCCAGCAGCTTGTTAACGGGAGTAGGGAATGAGCAGTTCTTC
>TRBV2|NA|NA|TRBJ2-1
CASSELLGVNEQFF
TGTGCCAGCAGTGAACTACTGGGAGTCAATGAGCAGTTCTTC
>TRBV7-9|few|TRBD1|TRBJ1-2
CASSGQGVVGYTF
TGTGCCAGCAGCGGACAGGGGGTTGTTGGCTACACCTTC
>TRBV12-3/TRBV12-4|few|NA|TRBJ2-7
CASSTLGGSEQYF
TGTGCCAGCAGTACTCTGGGGGGAAGCGAGCAGTACTTC
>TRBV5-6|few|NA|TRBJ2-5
CASSPRLAGGETQYF
TGTGCCAGCAGCCCCCGTCTCGCCGGGGGAGAGACCCAGTACTTC
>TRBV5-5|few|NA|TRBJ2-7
CASSLGTREYEQYF
TGTGCCAGCAGCTTGGGGACAAGGGAATACGAGCAGTACTTC
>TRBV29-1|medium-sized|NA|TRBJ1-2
CSVELSAENYGYTF
TGCAGCGTTGAACTAAGTGCAGAGAACTATGGCTACACCTTC
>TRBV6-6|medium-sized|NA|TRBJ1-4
CASSPLGWEKLFF
TGTGCCAGCAGCCCCCTAGGTTGGGAAAAACTGTTTTTT
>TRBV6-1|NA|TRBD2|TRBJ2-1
CASSELAGVRPYNEQFF
TGTGCCAGCAGTGAACTAGCGGGAGTCCGCCCCTACAATGAGCAGTTCTTC
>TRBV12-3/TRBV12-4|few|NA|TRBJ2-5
CASTSSGPAGTQYF
TGTGCCAGCACCTCGTCGGGGCCCGCAGGGACCCAGTACTTC
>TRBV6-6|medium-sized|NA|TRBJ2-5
CASSDQETQYF
TGTGCCAGCAGCGACCAAGAGACCCAGTACTTC
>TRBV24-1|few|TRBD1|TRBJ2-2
CATSDLQGAGTGELFF
TGTGCCACCAGTGATTTGCAGGGGGCGGGCACCGGGGAGCTGTTTTTT
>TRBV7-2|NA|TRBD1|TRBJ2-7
CASSNWNRDRGSSYEQYF
TGTGCCAGCAGCAACTGGAACCGAGACAGGGGTAGCTCCTACGAGCAGTACTTC
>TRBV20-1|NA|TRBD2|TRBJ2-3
CSADRTSGKSTDTQYF
TGCAGTGCTGACAGGACTAGCGGGAAGAGCACAGATACGCAGTATTTT
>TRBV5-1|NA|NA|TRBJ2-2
CASSLGASDDGELFF
TGCGCCAGCAGCTTGGGGGCTAGCGATGACGGGGAGCTGTTTTTT
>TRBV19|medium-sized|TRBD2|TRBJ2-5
CASSGTSGLGETQYF
TGTGCCAGTAGTGGGACTAGCGGTCTAGGAGAGACCCAGTACTTC
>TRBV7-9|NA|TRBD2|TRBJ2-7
CGSSGYGTSGRFGSYEQYF
TGTGGCAGCAGCGGATACGGGACTAGCGGGAGGTTCGGCTCCTACGAGCAGTACTTC
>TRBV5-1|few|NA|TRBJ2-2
CASSLDNPGELFF
TGCGCCAGCAGCTTGGACAACCCCGGGGAGCTGTTTTTT
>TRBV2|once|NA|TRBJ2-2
CASRRGQDGELFF
TGTGCCAGCAGGCGGGGGCAGGACGGGGAGCTGTTTTTT
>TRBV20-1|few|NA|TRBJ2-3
CSADITPGRGYF
TGCAGTGCGGATATAACCCCAGGGAGAGGGTATTTT
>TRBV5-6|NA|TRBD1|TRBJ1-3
CASSRTGIQYGNTIYF
TGTGCCAGCAGTCGGACAGGGATACAGTACGGAAACACCATATATTTT
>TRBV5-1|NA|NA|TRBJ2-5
CASSLAPHQETQYF
TGCGCCAGCAGCTTGGCCCCCCACCAAGAGACCCAGTACTTC
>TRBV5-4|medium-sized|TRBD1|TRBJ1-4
CASSQDRDEKLFF
TGTGCCAGCAGCCAGGACAGGGATGAAAAACTGTTTTTT
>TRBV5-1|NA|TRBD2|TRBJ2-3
CASSLDFSGSVTDTQYF
TGCGCCAGCAGCTTGGATTTTAGCGGGAGCGTCACAGATACGCAGTATTTT
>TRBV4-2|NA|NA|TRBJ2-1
CASSMYNEQFF
TGTGCCAGCAGCATGTACAATGAGCAGTTCTTC
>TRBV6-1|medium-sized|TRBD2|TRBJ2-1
CASSKGGGLGGGPYNEQFF
TGTGCCAGCAGCAAAGGTGGGGGCTTGGGCGGGGGGCCATACAATGAGCAGTTCTTC
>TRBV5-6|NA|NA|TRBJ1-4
CASSPGLGNEKLFF
TGTGCCAGCAGCCCCGGATTAGGGAATGAAAAACTGTTTTTT
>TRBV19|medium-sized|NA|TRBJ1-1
CASSRADMNTEAFF
TGTGCCAGTAGTAGGGCAGACATGAACACTGAAGCTTTCTTT
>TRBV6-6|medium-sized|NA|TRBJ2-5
CASSYSTALETQYF
TGTGCCAGCAGTTACTCGACTGCTCTAGAGACCCAGTACTTC
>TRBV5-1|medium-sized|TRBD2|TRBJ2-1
CASSFELAAYNEQFF
TGCGCCAGCAGCTTTGAACTAGCGGCCTACAATGAGCAGTTCTTC
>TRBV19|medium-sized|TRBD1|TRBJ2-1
CASSMVGTGGGEQFF
TGTGCCAGTAGTATGGTCGGAACAGGGGGAGGTGAGCAGTTCTTC
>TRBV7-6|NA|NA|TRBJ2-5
CASTRRGPETQYF
TGTGCCAGCACCCGCCGGGGGCCAGAGACCCAGTACTTC
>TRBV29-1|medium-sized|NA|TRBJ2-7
CSVEIWVGSLNEQYF
TGCAGCGTTGAAATTTGGGTCGGGAGTCTTAACGAGCAGTACTTC
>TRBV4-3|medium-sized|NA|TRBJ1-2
CASSLSGSYGYTF
TGTGCCAGCAGTCTGTCAGGTAGCTATGGCTACACCTTC
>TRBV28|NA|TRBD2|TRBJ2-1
CASSLRLAGLFEQFF
TGTGCCAGCAGTTTGCGACTAGCAGGGTTATTCGAGCAGTTCTTC
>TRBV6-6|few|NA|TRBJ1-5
CASSSGNNQPQHF
TGTGCCAGCAGTTCAGGGAACAATCAGCCCCAGCATTTT
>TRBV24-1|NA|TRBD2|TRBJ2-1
CATSDLAGAYNEQFF
TGTGCCACCAGTGATCTAGCGGGAGCCTACAATGAGCAGTTCTTC
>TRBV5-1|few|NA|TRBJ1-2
CASSSQLPGGYGYTF
TGCGCCAGCAGCTCACAACTCCCTGGAGGCTATGGCTACACCTTC
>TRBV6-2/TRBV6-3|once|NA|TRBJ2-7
CASSPGTYSYEQYF
TGTGCCAGCAGCCCCGGGACATACTCCTACGAGCAGTACTTC
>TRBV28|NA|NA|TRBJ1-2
CASSLSWGYTF
TGTGCCAGCAGTTTATCGTGGGGTTACACCTTC
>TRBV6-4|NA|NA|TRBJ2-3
CASSDGSTDTQYF
TGTGCCAGCAGTGACGGGAGCACAGATACGCAGTATTTT
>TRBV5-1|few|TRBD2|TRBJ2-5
CASRRTSSGQETQYF
TGCGCCAGCAGACGGACTAGTTCAGGCCAAGAGACCCAGTACTTC
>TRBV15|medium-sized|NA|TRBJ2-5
CATSRVGEGETQYF
TGTGCCACCAGCAGAGTGGGGGAAGGGGAGACCCAGTACTTC
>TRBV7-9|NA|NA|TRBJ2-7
CASSHGSYKQYF
TGTGCCAGCAGCCATGGATCCTACAAGCAGTACTTC
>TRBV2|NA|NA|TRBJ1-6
CASTPSGEENSPLHF
TGTGCCAGCACTCCCTCGGGAGAAGAAAATTCACCCCTCCACTTT
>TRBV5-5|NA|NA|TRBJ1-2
CASSLAARTNGYTF
TGTGCCAGCAGCTTGGCAGCGCGGACTAATGGCTACACCTTC
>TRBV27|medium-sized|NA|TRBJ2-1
CASSPLPGIDNEQFF
TGTGCCAGCAGTCCACTACCGGGGATCGACAATGAGCAGTTCTTC
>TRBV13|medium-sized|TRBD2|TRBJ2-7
CASSFPSGINEQYF
TGTGCCAGCAGCTTCCCTAGCGGGATCAACGAGCAGTACTTC